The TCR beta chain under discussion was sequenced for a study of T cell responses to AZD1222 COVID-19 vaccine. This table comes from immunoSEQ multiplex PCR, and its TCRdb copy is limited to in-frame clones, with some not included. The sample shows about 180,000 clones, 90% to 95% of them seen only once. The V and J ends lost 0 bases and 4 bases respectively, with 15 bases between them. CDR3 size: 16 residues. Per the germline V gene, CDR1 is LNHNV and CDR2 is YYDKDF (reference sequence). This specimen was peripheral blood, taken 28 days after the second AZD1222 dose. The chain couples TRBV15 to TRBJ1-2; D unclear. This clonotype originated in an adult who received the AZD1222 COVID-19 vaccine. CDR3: CATSRDRGGLGYGYTF. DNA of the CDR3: TGTGCCACCAGCAGAGATCGCGGAGGGTTGGGCTATGGCTACACCTTC.